This T cell receptor beta chain was recorded in a study of cytomegalovirus exposure and HLA in healthy donors. The germline V and J ends were trimmed by 2 bases and 12 bases, with 13 bases remaining between them. Germline CDR1 PRHDT, CDR2 FYEKMQ (reference sequence). The CDR3 consists of 12 residues. These donors, healthy bone marrow donors, were studied. 13 Jbeta primers and 60 Vbeta primers were used for the PCR. Clones were read by immunoSEQ multiplex PCR, and TCRdb kept only the in-frame ones, dropping some. The table records about 190,000 clones, 65% to 85% of them present only once. This chain connects TRBV13 to TRBJ1-1, with TRBD1 as a possible D gene (5 bases). Sequenced material: PBMCs. The clonotype was recovered from a man aged 50-59 years in good health and CMV-seronegative. The CDR3 sequence: CASSLKGVKTFF. The CDR3 coding sequence is TGTGCCAGCAGCTTAAAAGGGGTTAAGACTTTCTTT.